This T cell receptor beta chain was found in a study of blood T cell repertoires in COVID-19. CDR3 length equals 16 residues. CDR1 KGHSH and CDR2 LQKENI come from the germline V gene. V shed 2 bases and J 0 bases; nucleotides not matched to a gene: 3. TCRdb keeps only in-frame clones here, not all; method: immunoSEQ multiplex PCR. The data hold roughly 300,000 clones, with around 87% observed a single time. Across under 25 US areas, participants ranged in age from roughly 18 to 95 years. Sequenced: PBMCs or T cells enriched from blood (not recorded which). This TCR derives from a woman in her twenties or thirties who had recovered from COVID-19. V and J are TRBV18 and TRBJ2-2; 7 positions match TRBD1. The CDR3 nucleotides are TGTGCCAGCTCACCATCTCAGGGGGCGAACACCGGGGAGCTGTTTTTT. This encodes CASSPSQGANTGELFF. Combining the CDR3 with reference TRBV18 and TRBJ2-2 gives the whole variable domain NAGVMQNPRHLVRRRGQEARLRCSPMKGHSHVYWYRQLPEEGLKFMVYLQKENIIDESGMPKERFSAEFPKEGPSILRIQQVVRGDSAAYFCASSPSQGANTGELFFGEGSRLTVL.